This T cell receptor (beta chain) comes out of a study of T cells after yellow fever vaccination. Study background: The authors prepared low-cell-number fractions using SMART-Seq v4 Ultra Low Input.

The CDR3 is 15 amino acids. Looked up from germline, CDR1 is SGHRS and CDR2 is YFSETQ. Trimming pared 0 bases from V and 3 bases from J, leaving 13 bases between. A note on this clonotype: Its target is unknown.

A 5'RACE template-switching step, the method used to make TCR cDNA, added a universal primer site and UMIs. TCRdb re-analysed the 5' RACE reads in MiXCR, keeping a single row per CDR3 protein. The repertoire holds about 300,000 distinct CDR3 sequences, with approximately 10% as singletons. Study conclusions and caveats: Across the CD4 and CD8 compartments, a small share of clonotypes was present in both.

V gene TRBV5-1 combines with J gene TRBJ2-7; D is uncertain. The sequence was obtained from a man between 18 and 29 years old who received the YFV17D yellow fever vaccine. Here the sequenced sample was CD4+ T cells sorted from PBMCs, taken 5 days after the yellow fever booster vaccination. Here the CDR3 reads CASSLDAAKVYEQYF. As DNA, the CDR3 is TGCGCCAGCAGCTTGGATGCAGCGAAAGTCTACGAGCAGTACTTC.